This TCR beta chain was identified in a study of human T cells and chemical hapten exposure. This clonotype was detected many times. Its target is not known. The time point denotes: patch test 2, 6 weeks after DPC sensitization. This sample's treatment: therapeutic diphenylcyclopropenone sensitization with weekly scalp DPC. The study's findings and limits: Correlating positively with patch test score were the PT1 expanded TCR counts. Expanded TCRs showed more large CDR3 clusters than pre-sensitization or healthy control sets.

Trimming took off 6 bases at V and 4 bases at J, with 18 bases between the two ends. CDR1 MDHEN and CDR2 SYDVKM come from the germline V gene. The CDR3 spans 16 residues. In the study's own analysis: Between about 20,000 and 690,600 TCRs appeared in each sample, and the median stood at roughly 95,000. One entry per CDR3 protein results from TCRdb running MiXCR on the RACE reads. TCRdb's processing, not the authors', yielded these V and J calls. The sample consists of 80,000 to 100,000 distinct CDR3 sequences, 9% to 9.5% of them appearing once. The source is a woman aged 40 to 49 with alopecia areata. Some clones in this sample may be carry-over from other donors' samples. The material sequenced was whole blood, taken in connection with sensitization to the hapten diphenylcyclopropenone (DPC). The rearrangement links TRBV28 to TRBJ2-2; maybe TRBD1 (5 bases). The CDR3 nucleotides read TGTGCCAGCAGCACCGTTCAGGGTATAGCCACCGGGGAGCTGTTTTTT. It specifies CASSTVQGIATGELFF.